The rows below give T cell receptor beta chains drawn from one sample of a study of cytomegalovirus exposure and HLA in healthy donors. Profiling relied on immunoSEQ multiplex PCR, and the TCRdb table lists in-frame clones only, not all of them. The table records over 110,000 clones, about 80% of them present only once. The sample comprised PBMCs. These TCRs come from a female donor in good health and CMV-seronegative. Each CDR3 is given with its conserved first and last residue. The D gene is left open where the match is weak. A row's size may be missing; if present it is once, few, many or a size class.

TRBJ2-1	TRBD2	TRBV7-3	.	TGTGCCAGCAGTCGGAGCGGGGGGGCCTACAATGAGCAGTTCTTC	CASSRSGGAYNEQFF
TRBJ1-2	.	TRBV30	.	TGTGCCTGGAGTTCCTCACCGGGAGGCTACACCTTC	CAWSSSPGGYTF
TRBJ1-2	TRBD1	TRBV6-6	once	TGTGCCAGCAGTGGGACCGGGACAGGGGTTAACTATGGCTACACCTTC	CASSGTGTGVNYGYTF
TRBJ2-7	.	TRBV28	.	TGTGCCAGCAGTGCCCCGGCCGGGGGAAGTGCTTCGGGGGAGCAGTACTTC	CASSAPAGGSASGEQYF
TRBJ1-4	.	TRBV15	once	TGTGCCACCAGCAGAGATTATAGAACGTACGGGGATGAAAAACTGTTTTTT	CATSRDYRTYGDEKLFF
TRBJ1-1	TRBD1	TRBV5-4	.	TGTGCCAGCAGCCCGTGGACAGGGAGGAACACTGAAGCTTTCTTT	CASSPWTGRNTEAFF
TRBJ2-1	TRBD2	TRBV7-3	.	TGTGCCAGCAGCTTAAGGCCTAGCGGGAGAGGTGAGCAGTTCTTC	CASSLRPSGRGEQFF
TRBJ2-2	.	TRBV28	.	TGTGCCACGGACAGACCGAACACCGGGGAGCTGTTTTTT	CATDRPNTGELFF
TRBJ2-5	TRBD1	TRBV6-6	.	TGTGCCAGCAGTTACTGGGACAGGGGGGAGACCCAGTACTTC	CASSYWDRGETQYF
TRBJ1-2	TRBD1	TRBV28	.	TGTGCCAGCAGGCAGGGGGAACTTAACTATGGCTACACCTTC	CASRQGELNYGYTF
TRBJ1-1	TRBD1	TRBV7-8	.	TGTGCCAGCAGCCCCTGGGACAGGGAGAACACTGAAGCTTTCTTT	CASSPWDRENTEAFF
TRBJ2-7	.	TRBV11-2	.	TGTGCCAGCAGCTTAGCGTCTTTCGACGAGCAGTACTTC	CASSLASFDEQYF
TRBJ1-5	.	TRBV28	.	TGTGCCAGCAGTCCCCCCCTAGTTGTTATCAATCAGCCCCAGCATTTT	CASSPPLVVINQPQHF
TRBJ2-5	.	TRBV20-1	.	TGCAGTGCTCGACTTGGGGAGACCCAGTACTTC	CSARLGETQYF
TRBJ1-1	.	TRBV9	once	TGTGCCAGCAGCGTAGTCACAGGGATGAACACTGAAGCTTTCTTT	CASSVVTGMNTEAFF
TRBJ2-7	TRBD1	TRBV28	.	TGTGCCAGCAGTTCCCGGACAGGGGGCCGATGGATGGGGAACGAGCAGTACTTC	CASSSRTGGRWMGNEQYF
TRBJ1-2	.	TRBV7-9	.	TGTGCCAGCACCGCCCATGCACTTGACAGCTATGGCTACACCTTC	CASTAHALDSYGYTF
TRBJ2-2	.	TRBV7-2	once	TGTGCCAGCAGTCCACAGGGTTACACCGGGGAGCTGTTTTTT	CASSPQGYTGELFF
TRBJ1-1	.	TRBV19	many	TGTGCCAGTAGTCTCCCCGGGACTGAAGCTTTCTTT	CASSLPGTEAFF
TRBJ2-3	.	TRBV6-6	.	TGTGCCAGCAGTAGTATTGGCTTGGGCACAGATACGCAGTATTTT	CASSSIGLGTDTQYF
TRBJ1-3	.	TRBV9	.	TGTGCCAGCAGCTCCGACCCCAGGGGAGCCGGAAACACCATATATTTT	CASSSDPRGAGNTIYF
TRBJ2-6	.	TRBV4-1	once	TGCGCCAGCAGCCATTTGACAGGAAGAACTGGGGCCAACGTCCTGACTTTC	CASSHLTGRTGANVLTF
TRBJ2-2	TRBD1	TRBV6-1	few	TGTGCCAGCAGCGGACAGGGGGGGAACACCGGGGAGCTGTTTTTT	CASSGQGGNTGELFF
TRBJ2-7	TRBD2	TRBV28	.	TGTGCCAGCAGTTTACGGGGGACTAGCGCCTCCTACGAGCAGTACTTC	CASSLRGTSASYEQYF
TRBJ2-1	.	TRBV10-3	.	TGTGCCATCAGTGAGGGTAGCGGTGACTACAATGAGCAGTTCTTC	CAISEGSGDYNEQFF
TRBJ2-1	TRBD2	TRBV6-5	.	TGTGCCAGCAGTCCAAGCGGGAGGCCTATGGGCGAGCAGTTCTTC	CASSPSGRPMGEQFF
TRBJ1-1	.	TRBV4-2	.	TGTGCCAGCAGCCAAGATTACAGGGATAGGAACACTGAAGCTTTCTTT	CASSQDYRDRNTEAFF
TRBJ2-5	TRBD1	TRBV5-4	.	TGTGCCAGCAGCTTGAGGACAGGGAAAGAGACCCAGTACTTC	CASSLRTGKETQYF
TRBJ2-7	.	TRBV15	.	TGTGCCACCAGCAGAAGAGGGTACCACGAGCAGTACTTC	CATSRRGYHEQYF
TRBJ2-3	.	TRBV5-5	once	TGTGCCAGCAGCTTGGACAGTTTCCTCACAGATACGCAGTATTTT	CASSLDSFLTDTQYF
TRBJ2-1	.	TRBV5-6	.	TGTGCCAGCAGCTTTGGGTTTTCAGGGGTTAAAACCTTCGATGAGCAGTTCTTC	CASSFGFSGVKTFDEQFF
TRBJ1-2	.	TRBV19	.	TGTGCCAGTCGCAGGGGTGGTTATGGCTACACCTTC	CASRRGGYGYTF
TRBJ1-5	TRBD1	TRBV19	.	TGTGCCAGTAGTATCGAGGGGACAGGGTTAAAGCCCCAGCATTTT	CASSIEGTGLKPQHF
TRBJ2-7	.	TRBV2	.	TGTGCCAGCAGTGATTTACAGATCGTAGCCTACGAGCAGTACTTC	CASSDLQIVAYEQYF
TRBJ1-1	.	TRBV30	.	TGTGCCTGGAGTGTTACAGGGACTGAAGCTTTCTTT	CAWSVTGTEAFF
TRBJ2-7	TRBD1	TRBV19	.	TGTGCCAATAGCCCGGGACAGGTCTCCTACGAGCAGTACTTC	CANSPGQVSYEQYF
TRBJ2-3	TRBD2	TRBV27	.	TGTGCCAGCAGTACCCCTAGCGGGCTAAATCCAGATACGCAGTATTTT	CASSTPSGLNPDTQYF
TRBJ1-2	TRBD1	TRBV19	.	TGTGCCAGTAGAAACAGGGGGCATAACTATGGCTACCCCTTC	CASRNRGHNYGYPF
TRBJ1-2	.	TRBV6-5	.	TGTGCCACCCAGGGCTCGAACGGCTACACCTTC	CATQGSNGYTF
TRBJ2-6	.	TRBV5-1	.	TGCGCCAGCAGCTTGGCCCTAAACTCTGGGGCCAACGTCCTGACTTTC	CASSLALNSGANVLTF
TRBJ2-1	TRBD1	TRBV6-1	.	TGTGCCAGCAGTGGCAGGACAGGGGCCCCCCTGGGGGAGCAGTTCTTC	CASSGRTGAPLGEQFF
TRBJ2-5	.	TRBV27	.	TGTGCCAGCAGTTCAGGACACACAGGCGCGACCCAGTACTTC	CASSSGHTGATQYF
TRBJ1-2	TRBD1	TRBV28	.	TGTGCCAGCAGTTCTCCACGGCGGCAGGGGGTGGGCTATGGCTACACCTTC	CASSSPRRQGVGYGYTF
TRBJ2-1	TRBD2	TRBV19	.	TGTGCCAGTAGTATTGCGACTAGCGCCCTAAGGAATGAGCAGTTCTTC	CASSIATSALRNEQFF
TRBJ2-2	TRBD1	TRBV7-9	.	TGTGCCAGCAGCTCGTTCGGGGGACAGGGGATCACCGGGGAGCTGTTTTTT	CASSSFGGQGITGELFF
TRBJ1-2	.	TRBV28	.	TGTGCCAGCAGTCGGCGGGACCTAACCTATGGCTACACCTTC	CASSRRDLTYGYTF
TRBJ1-3	TRBD1	TRBV5-1	.	TGCGCCAGCAGCTTGGGAGGACAGGGCATCTCTGGAAACACCATATATTTT	CASSLGGQGISGNTIYF
TRBJ1-2	TRBD1	TRBV5-6	.	TGTGCCAGCAGCTCGACCGGGACAGTTGGTGGCTACACCTTC	CASSSTGTVGGYTF
TRBJ1-5	.	TRBV7-5	.	TGTGCCAGAAGCTCTCAAATAAACGGACAGAAGATCGATCAGCCCCAGCATTTT	CARSSQINGQKIDQPQHF
TRBJ1-2	.	TRBV5-1	.	TGCGCCAGCAGCTTGGGTCAAGGGGCCTATGGCTACACCTTC	CASSLGQGAYGYTF
TRBJ1-1	.	TRBV7-8	.	TGTGCCAGCAGCTGGGCAAGGGAGACTTTCTTT	CASSWARETFF
TRBJ2-2	TRBD2	TRBV19	.	TGTGCCAGTAGTCGCCGACTAGCGGGAGCGGTGGACACCGGGGAGCTGTTTTTT	CASSRRLAGAVDTGELFF
TRBJ2-3	.	TRBV5-4	once	TGTGCCAGCAGCTTGGATCCGGGAAAGCCGACAGATACGCAGTATTTT	CASSLDPGKPTDTQYF
TRBJ1-2	.	TRBV5-1	.	TGCGCCAGCAGCCCCGGACTGAGTGCCCTTCTTAACTATGGCTACACCTTC	CASSPGLSALLNYGYTF
TRBJ2-7	TRBD2	TRBV19	.	TGTGCCAGTAGTCGCCTAGCGGGAGACTCCTACGAGCAGTACTTC	CASSRLAGDSYEQYF
TRBJ1-1	TRBD1	TRBV30	.	TGTGCCTGGACCCTCGGACAGGGAGATGAAGCTTTCTTT	CAWTLGQGDEAFF
TRBJ1-1	.	TRBV28	.	TGTGCCAGCAGTTGGACAACGAACACTGAAGCTTTCTTT	CASSWTTNTEAFF
TRBJ2-2	.	TRBV19	.	TGTGCCAGTAGTATGTATAGCACGAACACCGGGGAGCTGTTTTTT	CASSMYSTNTGELFF
TRBJ2-1	.	TRBV6-1	.	TGTGCCAGCCGCCGGGACACCTCCTACAATGAGCAGTTCTTC	CASRRDTSYNEQFF
TRBJ2-7	TRBD1	TRBV5-6	few	TGTGCCAGCAGCTTGATAGTACTCACGGGACAGGGGTCCTACGAGCAGTACTTC	CASSLIVLTGQGSYEQYF